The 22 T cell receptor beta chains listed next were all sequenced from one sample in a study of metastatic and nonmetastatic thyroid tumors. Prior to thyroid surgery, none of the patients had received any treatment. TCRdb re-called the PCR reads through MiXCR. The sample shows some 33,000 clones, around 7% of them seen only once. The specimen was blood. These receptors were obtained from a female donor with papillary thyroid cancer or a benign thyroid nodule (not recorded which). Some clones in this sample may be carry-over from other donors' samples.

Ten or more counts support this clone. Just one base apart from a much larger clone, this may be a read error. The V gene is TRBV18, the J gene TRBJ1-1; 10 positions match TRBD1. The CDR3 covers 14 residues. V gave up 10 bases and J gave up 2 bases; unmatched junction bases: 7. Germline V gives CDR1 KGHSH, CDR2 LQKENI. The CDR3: CANSRQGANTEAFF. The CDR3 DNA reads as TGTGCCAACTCCCGACAGGGGGCTAACACTGAAGCTTTCTTT.

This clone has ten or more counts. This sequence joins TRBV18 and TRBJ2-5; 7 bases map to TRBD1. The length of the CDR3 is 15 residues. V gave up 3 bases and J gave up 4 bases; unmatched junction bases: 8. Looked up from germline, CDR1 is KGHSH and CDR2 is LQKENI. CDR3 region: CASSPSQGKRETQYF. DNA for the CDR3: TGTGCCAGCTCACCTTCACAGGGGAAGAGAGAGACCCAGTACTTC.

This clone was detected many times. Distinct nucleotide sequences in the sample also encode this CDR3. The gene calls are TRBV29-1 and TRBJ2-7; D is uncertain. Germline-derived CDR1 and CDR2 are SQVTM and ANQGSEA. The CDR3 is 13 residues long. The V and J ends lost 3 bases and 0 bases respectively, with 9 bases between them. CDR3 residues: CSVENALSYEQYF. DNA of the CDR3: TGCAGCGTTGAGAACGCCCTCTCCTACGAGCAGTACTTC.

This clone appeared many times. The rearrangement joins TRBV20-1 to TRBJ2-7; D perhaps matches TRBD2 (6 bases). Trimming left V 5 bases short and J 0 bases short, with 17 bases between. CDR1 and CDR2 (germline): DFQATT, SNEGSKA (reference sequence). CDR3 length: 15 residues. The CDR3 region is CSADSTSPSSYEQYF. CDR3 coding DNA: TGCAGTGCTGATTCGACTAGTCCCAGCTCCTACGAGCAGTACTTC.

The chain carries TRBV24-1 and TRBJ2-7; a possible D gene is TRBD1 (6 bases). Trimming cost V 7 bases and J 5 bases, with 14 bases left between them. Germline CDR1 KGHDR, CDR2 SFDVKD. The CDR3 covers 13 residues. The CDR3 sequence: CATRETGGNEQYF. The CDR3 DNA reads TGTGCCACCAGGGAGACAGGAGGCAACGAGCAGTACTTC.

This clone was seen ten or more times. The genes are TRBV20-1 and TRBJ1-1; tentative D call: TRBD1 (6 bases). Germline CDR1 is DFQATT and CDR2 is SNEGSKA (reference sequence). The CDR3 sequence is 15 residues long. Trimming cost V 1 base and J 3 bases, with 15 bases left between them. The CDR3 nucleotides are TGCAGTGCTAGAGGGCCGAGGGGGAGTGACACTGAAGCTTTCTTT. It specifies CSARGPRGSDTEAFF.

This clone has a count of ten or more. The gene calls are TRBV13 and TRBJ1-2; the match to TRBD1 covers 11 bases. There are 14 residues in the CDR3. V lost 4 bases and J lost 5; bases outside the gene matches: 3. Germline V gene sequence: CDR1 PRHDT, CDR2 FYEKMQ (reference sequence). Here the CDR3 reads CASSSGTGGYGYTF. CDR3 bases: TGTGCCAGCAGCTCCGGGACAGGGGGATATGGCTACACCTTC.

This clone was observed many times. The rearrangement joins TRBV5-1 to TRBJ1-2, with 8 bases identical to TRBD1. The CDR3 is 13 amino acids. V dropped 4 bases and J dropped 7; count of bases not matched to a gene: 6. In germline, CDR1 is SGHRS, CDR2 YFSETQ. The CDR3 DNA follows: TGCGCCAGCAGCCTGACAGGGGATAGTGGCTACACCTTC. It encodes CASSLTGDSGYTF.

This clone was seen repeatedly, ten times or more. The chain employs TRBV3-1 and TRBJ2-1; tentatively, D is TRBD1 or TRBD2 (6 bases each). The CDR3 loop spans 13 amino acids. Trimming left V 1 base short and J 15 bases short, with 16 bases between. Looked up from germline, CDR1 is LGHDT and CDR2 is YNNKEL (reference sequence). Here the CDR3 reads CASSQGVSGGPFF. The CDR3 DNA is TGTGCCAGCAGCCAAGGGGTGAGTGGGGGGCCGTTCTTC.

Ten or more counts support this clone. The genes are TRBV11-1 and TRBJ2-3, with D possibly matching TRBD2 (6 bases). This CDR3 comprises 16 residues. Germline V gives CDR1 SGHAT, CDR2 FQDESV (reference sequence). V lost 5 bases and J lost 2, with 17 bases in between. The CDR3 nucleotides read TGTGCCAGCAGCCCCCCTGGCGGAGGGGTCACAGATACGCAGTATTTT. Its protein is CASSPPGGGVTDTQYF. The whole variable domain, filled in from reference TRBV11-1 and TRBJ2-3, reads EAEVAQSPRYKITEKSQAVAFWCDPISGHATLYWYRQILGQGPELLVQFQDESVVDDSQLPKDRFSAERLKGVDSTLKIQPAELGDSAMYLCASSPPGGGVTDTQYFGPGTRLTVL.

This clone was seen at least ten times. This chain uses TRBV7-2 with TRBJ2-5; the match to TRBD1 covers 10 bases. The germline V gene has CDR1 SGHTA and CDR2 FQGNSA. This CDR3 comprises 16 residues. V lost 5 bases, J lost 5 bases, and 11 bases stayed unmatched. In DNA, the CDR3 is TGTGCCAGCAGCCAGACAGGGGGCGCAATGGGGGAGACCCAGTACTTC. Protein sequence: CASSQTGGAMGETQYF.

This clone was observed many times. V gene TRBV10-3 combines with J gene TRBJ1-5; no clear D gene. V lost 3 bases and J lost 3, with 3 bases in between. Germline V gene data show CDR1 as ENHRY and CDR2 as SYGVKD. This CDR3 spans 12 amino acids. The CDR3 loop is CAISDSNQPQHF. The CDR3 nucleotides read TGTGCCATCAGTGATTCCAATCAGCCCCAGCATTTT.

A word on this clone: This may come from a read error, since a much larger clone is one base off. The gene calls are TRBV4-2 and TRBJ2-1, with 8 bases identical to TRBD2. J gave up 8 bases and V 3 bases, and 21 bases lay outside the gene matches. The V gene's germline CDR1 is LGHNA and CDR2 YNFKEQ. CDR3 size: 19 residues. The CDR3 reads CASSHVYIGLAGGFDEQFF. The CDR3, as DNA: TGTGCCAGCAGCCACGTCTACATTGGATTGGCGGGAGGTTTCGATGAGCAGTTCTTC.

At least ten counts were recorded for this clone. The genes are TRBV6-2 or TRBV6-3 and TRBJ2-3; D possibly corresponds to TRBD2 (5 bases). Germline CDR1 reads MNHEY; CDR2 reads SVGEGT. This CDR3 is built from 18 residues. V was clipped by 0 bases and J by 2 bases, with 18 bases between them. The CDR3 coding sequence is TGTGCCAGCAGTTACTCGTCGGCGCGGGCGATCGTCACAGATACGCAGTATTTT. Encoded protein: CASSYSSARAIVTDTQYF.

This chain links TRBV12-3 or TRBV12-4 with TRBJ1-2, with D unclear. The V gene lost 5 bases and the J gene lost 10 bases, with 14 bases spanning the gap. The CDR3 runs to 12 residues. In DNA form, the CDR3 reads TGTGCCAGCAGTATAGACTACTATTTCTACACCTTC. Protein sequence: CASSIDYYFYTF.

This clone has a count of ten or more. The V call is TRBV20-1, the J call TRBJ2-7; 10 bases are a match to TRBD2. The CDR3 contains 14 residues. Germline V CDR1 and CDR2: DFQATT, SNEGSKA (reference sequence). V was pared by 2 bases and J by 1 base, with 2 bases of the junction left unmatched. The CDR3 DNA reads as TGCAGTGCTAGAAGAGCGGGGGGGTCCTACGAGCAGTACTTC. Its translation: CSARRAGGSYEQYF.

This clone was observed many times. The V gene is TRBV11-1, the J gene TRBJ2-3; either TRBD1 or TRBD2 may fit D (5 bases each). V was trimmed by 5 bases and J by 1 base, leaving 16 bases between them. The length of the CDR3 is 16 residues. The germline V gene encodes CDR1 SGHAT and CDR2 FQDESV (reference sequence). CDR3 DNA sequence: TGTGCCAGCAGCGAGGGAAGGGGTTCTGGCACAGATACGCAGTATTTT. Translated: CASSEGRGSGTDTQYF.

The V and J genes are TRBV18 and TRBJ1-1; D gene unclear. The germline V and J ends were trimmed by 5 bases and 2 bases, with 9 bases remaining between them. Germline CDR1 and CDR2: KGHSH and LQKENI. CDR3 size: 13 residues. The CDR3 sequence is CASSLDPNTEAFF. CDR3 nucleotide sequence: TGTGCCAGCTCATTGGACCCTAACACTGAAGCTTTCTTT.

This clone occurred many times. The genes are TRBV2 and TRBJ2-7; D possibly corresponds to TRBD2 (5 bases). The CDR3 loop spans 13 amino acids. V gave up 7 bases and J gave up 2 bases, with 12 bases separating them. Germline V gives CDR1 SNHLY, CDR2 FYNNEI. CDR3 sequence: CASNGPGTYEQYF. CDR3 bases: TGTGCCAGCAATGGACCGGGGACCTACGAGCAGTACTTC.

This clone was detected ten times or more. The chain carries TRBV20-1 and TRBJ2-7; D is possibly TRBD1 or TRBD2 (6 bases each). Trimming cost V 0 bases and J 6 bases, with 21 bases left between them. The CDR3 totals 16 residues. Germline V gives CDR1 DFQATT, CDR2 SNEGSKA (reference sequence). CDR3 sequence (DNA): TGCAGTGCTAGAGACTTAACTACAGGGACTCGTAGCGAGCAGTACTTC. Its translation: CSARDLTTGTRSEQYF.

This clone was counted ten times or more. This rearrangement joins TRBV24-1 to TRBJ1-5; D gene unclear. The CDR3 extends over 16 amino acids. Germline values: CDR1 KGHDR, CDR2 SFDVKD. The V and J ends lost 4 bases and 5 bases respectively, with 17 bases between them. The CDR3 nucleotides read TGTGCCACCAGTGACACCTCTTCTCTGGGCGATCAGCCCCAGCATTTT. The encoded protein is CATSDTSSLGDQPQHF.

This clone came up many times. For the CDR3, the DNA is TGCGCCAGTCTCCGGGCCCTAGAGAATCAGCCCCAGCATTTT. Translated, it gives CASLRALENQPQHF. The rearrangement joins TRBV10-1 to TRBJ1-5; D unresolved. V lost 9 bases and J lost 4, with 16 bases in between. The CDR3 is made up of 14 amino acids. The germline V gene has CDR1 WNHNN and CDR2 SYGVQD (reference sequence).